This T cell receptor (beta chain) came from a study of response to subunit inactivated influenza vaccine. Concerning this clonotype itself: Antigen specificity is unknown. The junction shows a germline mismatch at one end, possibly a read error.

Study results and caveats: Each seasonal influenza vaccination, the authors suggested, recruits few new T cells.

TCRdb fed the RT-PCR reads into MiXCR, producing one record per CDR3 protein. The sample yields about 650,000 distinct CDR3 sequences, roughly 14% seen once. The CDR3 has 15 residues. CDR1 and CDR2 from the germline V gene are SGHTA and FQGNSA. The TCR was taken from a man over 45 who received an inactivated influenza vaccine. The sequenced sample was PBMCs from blood, obtained about 13 days after vaccination. This chain links TRBV7-2 with TRBJ2-3; D could derive from TRBD1 or TRBD2 (5 bases each). This CDR3 is CASIRDSGLQGRSDF. CDR3 bases: TGTGCCAGCATCCGGGATTCCGGGCTCCAGGGTCGGTCGGATTTT.